The present TCR beta chain was sequenced within a study of neurological immune-mediated disorders (dated by TCRdb to between 2018 and 2020). For context, the study as a whole: Peripheral blood TCR-beta repertoires from patients with HTLV-I-associated myelopathy (HAM/TSP), patients with multiple sclerosis, and healthy controls were compared in the study using UMI-based sequencing. The 95 to 120 TCR-beta libraries included longitudinal samples, technical triplicates and paired sorted CD4+ and CD8+ T-cell subsets alongside PBMC samples. Each longitudinal HAM/TSP and healthy donor was sampled at 3 time-points spaced at about 3-45 month intervals. The cohort comprised 68 subjects: 15 or so HAM/TSP patients, approximately 34 multiple sclerosis patients and 20 or so healthy controls.

To synthesize cDNA, template-switch 5'RACE was performed with a primer carrying a 10-nucleotide random unique molecular identifier so that each TCR transcript was tagged. Every sequencing run covered 15-18 subjects and yielded more than 180 million TCR-beta sequences. The RNeasy kit was used for extraction of total RNA. Using the KAPA Real-time Library Amplification kit, TCR-beta VDJ regions were amplified with primers for the TCR constant region and the 5'RACE anchor. Sample indexes and Illumina adaptors were added in a first PCR, and a second PCR then increased library yield. The roughly 650 bp TCR product was size-selected on a 2% E-gel SizeSelection system after Ampure bead purification. Library quality was checked on a Bioanalyzer, concentration was measured with Qubit, and libraries were quantified with the Kapa Library Quantification kit before pooling. An Illumina HiSeq 2500 sequenced the libraries paired-end 2 x 150 bp. To increase sequence diversity, about 25-30% phiX was spiked into each library pool. Processing in the source paper ran as follows. Quality-filtered reads were processed with the UMI-based MiGEC pipeline, which removed over 85% of raw TCR sequences during error correction. IMGT germline references were used for aligning VDJ genes, and each clonotype was defined as a unique CDR3 amino acid sequence together with its V-J genes. Clonal expansion, Shannon diversity, and CDR3 relatedness (CalcPairwiseDistances, ClusterSamples) were evaluated with VDJtools, and phylogenetic trees were built with CLCbio workbench. Using coefficient-of-variation modelling across technical triplicates, the study counted a clone as expanded if it had at least 8 unique UMIs. TCRdb reprocessed the public reads (quality trimming at Q25 with fastp, clone calling with MiXCR) and kept in-frame beta chains. All rows with the same CDR3 protein become a single entry with the most common DNA and genes. The V and J calls, along with clone size, are taken from TCRdb and not from the paper's own processing. This sample comprises some 60,000 distinct CDR3 sequences, less than 10% of them detected only once. Of the sample, approximately 12% is held by the ten largest clones.

This sample's time point label indicates: longitudinal time-point 2. The healthy controls were volunteers from a blood bank in Maryland, USA. For unsorted PBMC libraries, 2 million PBMCs were used after storage in RNAlater at -80 degrees C until RNA extraction. PBMCs were separated from peripheral blood using Ficoll-Hypaque density gradient centrifugation and then cryopreserved in liquid nitrogen. Overall results and qualifications from the work: The highest TCR clonal expansion was observed in HAM/TSP patients, whereas the lowest was observed in MS patients, even when compared with healthy controls. Expanded clones from different subjects shared no identical CDR3 amino acid sequences, which suggests that TCR-beta repertoires were private in all groups.

The sample holds many counts of this clonotype. What this receptor recognizes is not known. Per-base quality was not reported, and no clone a single base away is much larger than it. Sequences were obtained from PBMCs. The origin of this receptor is a man aged 30 to 39 in good health.

The bases read TGCGCCAGCAGCTTGTTTAACAGAGACCCCTACGAGCAGTACTTC. Translated, it gives CASSLFNRDPYEQYF. The V gene is TRBV5-1 and the J gene is TRBJ2-7; the D gene cannot be resolved reliably. Trimming takes 1 base from V and 2 bases from J, and the germline ends sit 13 bases apart. Counted from cysteine to phenylalanine, this CDR3 has 15 amino acids. Solely the CDR3 DNA is kept, with 45 bases framed from the first base. The germline V gene gives CDR1 as SGHRS and CDR2 as YFSETQ.